The clone carrying this T cell receptor (beta chain) was recorded at least ten times. The antigen is not known. Time point described: blood at routine non-recurrence follow-up after resection. The sample is drawn from a study of spatial heterogeneity in lung cancer. Study-level findings and limits: In blood, ubiquitous expanded tumor TCRs appeared more at resection than follow-up.

CDR1 is SGDLS, CDR2 YYNGEE, per germline. Trimming stripped 0 bases from V and 2 bases from J, with 12 bases between. The CDR3 length is 15 residues. TCRdb re-analysed the 5' RACE reads in MiXCR, keeping a single row per CDR3 protein. Altogether 100,000 to 120,000 distinct CDR3 sequences are present, 11% being singletons, with the ten largest covering about 24%. The sample consisted of PBMCs, taken at follow-up. This clonotype was sampled from a female donor with early-stage non-small cell lung cancer. V is TRBV9 and J is TRBJ2-7, with a weak D call TRBD1 (5 bases). CDR3 DNA: TGTGCCAGCAGCGTAGACTTAGGCAGGGCCTACGAGCAGTACTTC. Protein sequence: CASSVDLGRAYEQYF.